Described below is a single TCR beta chain sequence and its context. Its antigen remains unidentified. This sample stems from a study of cytomegalovirus exposure and HLA in healthy donors. General study results and limits: It was reported that the classifier diagnosed cytomegalovirus status with high specificity and sensitivity in both the original and validation cohorts.

The CDR3 runs to 14 residues. The germline gives CDR1 SGHRS, CDR2 YFSETQ. V was shortened by 2 bases and J by 5 bases, with 12 bases between the two germline ends. The PCR ran on 60 Vbeta and 13 Jbeta primers. The assay was immunoSEQ multiplex PCR, and TCRdb's table has in-frame clones only and misses some. The sample includes around 100,000 clones, roughly 72% of them seen just once. The sample comprised PBMCs. The rearrangement uses TRBV5-1 and TRBJ2-3; D remains unclear. The receptor's source is a woman under 30 in good health and CMV-seropositive. In DNA form, the CDR3 reads TGCGCCAGCAGCTTAGACTCCCTCGGAGATACGCAGTATTTT. Residues: CASSLDSLGDTQYF.